This T cell receptor beta chain was sequenced for a study of blood T cell repertoires in COVID-19. After removal of 4 bases from V and 4 bases from J, the junction contained 4 bases not matched to a gene. Per germline, CDR1 GTSNPN and CDR2 SVGIG (reference sequence). The CDR3 is 12 amino acids. Per the original methods: By means of reference gene primer amplification, nucleated cell counts were estimated. Libraries were prepared by immunoSEQ multiplex PCR; TCRdb keeps only in-frame clonotypes and omits some of them. The V and J calls and clone size come from that table; D and trimming were worked out from the DNA. The sample has some 64,000 clones; roughly 82% are singletons.

The receptor comes from a human donor in a cohort sampled during active COVID-19. This sequence joins TRBV30 and TRBJ2-7; TRBD2 agrees at 7 bases. Material: peripheral blood. DNA for the CDR3: TGTGCCTGGACCGACGGGGGGTACGAGCAGTACTTC. This gives the protein CAWTDGGYEQYF. The variable domain in full, completed from reference TRBV30 and TRBJ2-7, reads SQTIHQWPATLVQPVGSPLSLECTVEGTSNPNLYWYRQAAGRGLQLLFYSVGIGQISSEVPQNLSASRPQDRQFILSSKKLLLSDSGFYLCAWTDGGYEQYFGPGTRLTVT.